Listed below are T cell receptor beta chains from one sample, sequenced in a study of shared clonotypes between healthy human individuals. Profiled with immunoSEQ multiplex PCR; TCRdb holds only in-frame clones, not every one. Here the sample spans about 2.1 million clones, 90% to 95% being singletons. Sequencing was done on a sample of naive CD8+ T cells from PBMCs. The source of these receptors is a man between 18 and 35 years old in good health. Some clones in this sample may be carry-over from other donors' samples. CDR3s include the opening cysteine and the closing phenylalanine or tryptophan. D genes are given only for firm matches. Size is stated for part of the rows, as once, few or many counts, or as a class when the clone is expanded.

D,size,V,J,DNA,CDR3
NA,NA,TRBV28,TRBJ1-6,TGTGCCAGCAGCCTGGACGGAGATAATTCACCCCTCCACTTT,CASSLDGDNSPLHF
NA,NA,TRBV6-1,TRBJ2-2,TGTGCCAGCAGTGAAGGACAAAACACCGGGGAGCTGTTTTTT,CASSEGQNTGELFF
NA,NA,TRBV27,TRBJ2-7,TGTGCCAGCAGTTTAAGAGGGGTTTACGAGCAGTACTTC,CASSLRGVYEQYF
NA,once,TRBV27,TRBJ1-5,TGTGCCAGCAGTTTGGGCAGAGATCAGCCCCAGCATTTT,CASSLGRDQPQHF
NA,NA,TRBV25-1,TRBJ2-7,TGTGCCAGCAGGGGGGGACCCTCGGAGCAGTACTTC,CASRGGPSEQYF
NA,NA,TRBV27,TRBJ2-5,TGTGCCAGCAGTTTATCGTTTCTTCTCTCCGGGGAGACCCAGTACTTC,CASSLSFLLSGETQYF
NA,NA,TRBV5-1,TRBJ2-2,TGCGCCAGCAGCGTAGCGCCCGGGGAGCTGTTTTTT,CASSVAPGELFF
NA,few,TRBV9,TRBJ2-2,TGTGCCAGCAGCGAGCCCTTTACCGGGGAGCTGTTTTTT,CASSEPFTGELFF
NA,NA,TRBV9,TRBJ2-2,TGTGCCAGCAGCCTACCGAACACCGGGGAGCTGTTTTTT,CASSLPNTGELFF
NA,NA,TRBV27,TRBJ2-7,TGTGCCAGCAGCCAGCTACAGGGCTACGAGCAGTACTTC,CASSQLQGYEQYF
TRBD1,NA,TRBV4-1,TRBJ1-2,TGCGCCAGCAGCCAGGGACAGGGGGAAGACTATGGCTACACCTTC,CASSQGQGEDYGYTF
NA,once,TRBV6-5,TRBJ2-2,TGTGCCAGCAGTCCCGTGGGCACCGGGGAGCTGTTTTTT,CASSPVGTGELFF
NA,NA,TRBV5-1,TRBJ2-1,TGCGCCAGCAGCTCCACTAGCCCCCATGAGCAGTTCTTC,CASSSTSPHEQFF
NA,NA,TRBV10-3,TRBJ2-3,TGTGCCATCAGTGAGTCCGAGACAGGCTACAAGGATACGCAGTATTTT,CAISESETGYKDTQYF
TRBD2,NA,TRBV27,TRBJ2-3,TGTGCCAGCAGTTTAGGGGTTAGCGGGCCCCTGCCGTTCACAGATACGCAGTATTTT,CASSLGVSGPLPFTDTQYF
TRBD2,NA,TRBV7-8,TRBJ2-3,TGTGCCAGCAGCTCCGGATACGATGGACTAGCGGGCAGCACAGATACGCAGTATTTT,CASSSGYDGLAGSTDTQYF
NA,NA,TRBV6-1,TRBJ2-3,TGTGCCAGCAGTGAAGCCACAGATACGCAGTATTTT,CASSEATDTQYF
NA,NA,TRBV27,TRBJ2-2,TGTGCCAGCACCTCTCTGGGGCAGGGGATTGCCGGGGAGCTGTTTTTT,CASTSLGQGIAGELFF